This TCR beta chain was sequenced for a study of T cells in Graves' hyperthyroidism and ophthalmopathy. General study findings and limits: Before onset, ophthalmopathy was predicted by the model a median roughly 6.8 months earlier.

It was RNA transcripts that yielded the amplified TCR beta CDR3 regions. First-round RT-PCR with HTBI primers amplified the TCR CDR3 region. From the multiplex PCR reads, TCRdb called clonotypes with MiXCR, one entry per CDR3 protein. The sample includes approximately 400,000 distinct CDR3 sequences, over 12% seen only once; the top ten take around 27%. This clonotype has more than one count but fewer than ten. Its specificity is unknown. In making diagnoses, clinical symptoms, serum thyroxine and TRAb, thyroid ultrasound and orbital computed tomography were all used. Source material for PBMCs was more than 7.5 ml fresh peripheral blood. The CDR3 extends over 14 amino acids. V lost 6 bases to trimming and J lost 4 bases, with 15 bases between them. CDR1 is KGHSH and CDR2 is LQKENI in the germline V gene.

The rearrangement joins TRBV18 to TRBJ1-1, with D unresolved. Sequencing was carried out using blood. This receptor was taken from a man aged 45-65 years with Graves' ophthalmopathy. The CDR3 protein is CASSPGLVGTEAFF. The DNA of the CDR3 is TGTGCCAGCTCTCCTGGACTGGTAGGCACTGAAGCTTTCTTT.